This T cell receptor (beta chain) is drawn from a study of blood T cell repertoires in COVID-19 (dated by TCRdb to 2020 to 2021). Describing the broader study: Collaborator samples came from the United States, Italy and Spain and covered acute and convalescent phases of COVID-19. The material from the prospective study consisted of cDNA or gDNA derived from T cells, B-cell-depleted T cells, or PBMCs. Subjects who had been exposed to COVID-19, were actively infected with it, or had recovered from it provided the deeply sampled blood TCRbeta repertoires that made up the dataset. A freely available public database, intended as a resource for researchers studying the immune response to SARS-CoV-2, is where the repertoires were released. Samples were obtained from the ongoing ImmuneRACE study (first 160 participants) and from 1,254 subjects provided by 6 global collaborators. Nearly every sample came with metadata listing a de-identified subject ID, COVID-19 status, age in years and sex. Where HLA class I and class II types were available, the types were taken from metadata supplied by the sample provider, not from assay-based typing. On the study overall, not on this receptor specifically: The quantity of clinical and demographic metadata differed by source and by participant and was supplied without curation.

With regard to this clone: What this receptor recognizes is not known. No base quality information exists; no much larger clone differs at one position.

Each collaborating institution followed its own protocols to collect whole blood in K2EDTA tubes. Collaborator samples were shipped for TCRbeta analysis as frozen whole blood, isolated PBMCs, or DNA extracted from either sample type. The immunoSEQ Assay, a bias-controlled multiplex PCR, was used to amplify TCRbeta CDR3 regions from genomic DNA. Per the source publication's procedure: Nucleated cell counts per sample were estimated from amplification of reference gene primers within the assay. To quantify the absolute abundance of each unique TCRbeta CDR3 rearrangement, sequence reads were collapsed and filtered. For each sample, productive Simpson clonality was calculated by taking the square root of Simpson's diversity index across productive rearrangements. TCRdb holds this immuneACCESS table with in-frame rearrangements only. Some clones are missing; in checked studies, unresolved V genes explain under half, and the rest has no known cause. V, J and clone size derive from that table, while D and trimming were established from the DNA sequence. The sample table shows about 150,000 clones, and 65% to 85% are seen once. Roughly 8.6% of the sample is in the top ten clones.

Taken from cysteine to phenylalanine, the CDR3 has 14 residues. The only DNA kept is the CDR3, 42 bases in frame from the first base. V is cut by 4 bases and J by 2 bases, and the space between the germline ends is 9 bases. According to the germline V gene (reference sequence), CDR1 reads LGHDT and CDR2 reads YNNKEL. This TCR came from a man aged 45-60 years with active or convalescent COVID-19. Sequenced: peripheral blood. This sequence uses TRBV3-1 (or the pseudogene TRBV3-2) and TRBJ2-4; the best D guess is TRBD2, with 5 bases matching. The CDR3 region: CASSPRGSKNIQYF. The nucleotides are TGTGCCAGCAGCCCCAGAGGGTCCAAAAACATTCAGTACTTC.